Below, 23 T cell receptor beta chains from the same sample are listed, as sequenced in a study of radiotherapy plus CTLA-4 blockade in lung cancer (dated by TCRdb to the late 2010s). The library was generated by the immunoSEQ multiplex PCR assay. In its TCRdb copy, this immuneACCESS table keeps in-frame sequences only and misses some clones. Where compared with another copy, unresolved V genes explain less than half of these, and the others have no known cause. Counted in this sample were tens of thousands of clones; more than 75% of them appeared once. Clones ranked in the top ten supply 16% of the sample. Material: peripheral blood, obtained from a patient treated with radiotherapy plus ipilimumab. The receptor set was obtained from a human donor with non-small cell lung cancer that progressed on radiotherapy plus ipilimumab.

The chain employs TRBV28 and TRBJ2-3; a weak D match, TRBD1 (5 bases). The germline V and J ends were trimmed by 2 bases and 2 bases, with 14 bases remaining between them. The V gene's germline CDR1 is MDHEN and CDR2 SYDVKM. The CDR3 extends over 16 amino acids. This chain's CDR3 is CASSLGVGETTDTQYF. CDR3 bases: TGTGCCAGCAGTTTAGGGGTAGGGGAAACCACAGATACGCAGTATTTT.

The V and J genes are TRBV28 and TRBJ2-3, with D perhaps TRBD2 (5 bases). Trimming left V 3 bases short and J 3 bases short, with 10 bases between. CDR3 length: 14 amino acids. CDR1 and CDR2 from the germline V gene are MDHEN and SYDVKM. CDR3 amino acids: CASSFDPGTDTQYF. The CDR3 coding sequence is TGTGCCAGCAGTTTTGACCCGGGAACAGATACGCAGTATTTT.

The V gene is TRBV5-1, the J gene TRBJ2-1; D is possibly TRBD1 or TRBD2 (5 bases each). The CDR3 extends over 15 amino acids. V was shortened by 5 bases and J by 0 bases, with 12 bases between the two germline ends. Germline V CDR1 and CDR2: SGHRS, YFSETQ. CDR3 amino acids: CASRGDASSYNEQFF. As DNA, the CDR3 is TGCGCCAGCAGGGGGGACGCGAGCTCCTACAATGAGCAGTTCTTC.

The V gene is TRBV4-2, the J gene TRBJ2-3, with D perhaps matching TRBD1 (5 bases). Trimming removed 1 base at V and 1 base at J, with 21 bases between. This CDR3 is 19 amino acids long. Germline V gives CDR1 LGHNA, CDR2 YNFKEQ. CDR3 sequence reads: CASSQALFRQTGRTDTQYF. As DNA, the CDR3 is TGTGCCAGCAGCCAAGCTCTCTTTCGACAGACCGGACGCACAGATACGCAGTATTTT.

The rearrangement uses TRBV19 and TRBJ1-5; D remains ambiguous. This CDR3 has 18 residues. The V gene's germline CDR1 is LNHDA and CDR2 SQIVND (reference sequence). V was pared by 1 base and J by 2 bases, with 18 bases between. The CDR3 loop is CASSIGGKGNTGNQPQHF. CDR3 sequence (DNA): TGTGCCAGTAGTATAGGAGGGAAGGGTAACACGGGCAATCAGCCCCAGCATTTT.

The sample holds one count of this clone. The CDR3 here is CASSVGLGSGNTIYF. The CDR3 DNA sequence: TGTGCCAGCAGTGTGGGGCTGGGGAGCGGAAACACCATATATTTT. V gene TRBV2 combines with J gene TRBJ1-3; D is possibly TRBD1 (5 bases). This CDR3 contains 15 residues. Germline V gene lookup returns CDR1 SNHLY and CDR2 FYNNEI. V was cut by 4 bases and J by 4 bases, with 14 bases left in between. The complete variable domain, with remaining parts taken from reference TRBV2 and TRBJ1-3, reads EPEVTQTPSHQVTQMGQEVILRCVPISNHLYFYWYRQILGQKVEFLVSFYNNEISEKSEIFDDQFSVERPDGSNFTLKIRSTKLEDSAMYFCASSVGLGSGNTIYFGEGSWLTVV.

This chain connects TRBV28 to TRBJ2-7; 7 nucleotides line up with TRBD1. CDR3 length: 15 residues. Germline loops: CDR1 MDHEN, CDR2 SYDVKM. Trimming removed 7 bases from V and 0 bases from J; junction bases left unmatched: 9. CDR3 residues: CASTLTGLSSYEQYF. CDR3 DNA sequence: TGTGCCAGCACCCTGACAGGGTTAAGCTCCTACGAGCAGTACTTC.

The V and J genes are TRBV5-1 and TRBJ2-2; perhaps TRBD1 as D (5 bases). The germline V gene encodes CDR1 SGHRS and CDR2 YFSETQ. The CDR3 extends over 13 amino acids. V was clipped by 2 bases and J by 7 bases, with 9 bases between them. The CDR3 is CASSFREDGELFF. The DNA for the CDR3 is TGCGCCAGCAGCTTCAGGGAAGACGGGGAGCTGTTTTTT.

J is TRBJ2-7 and V is TRBV5-6, with 8 positions matching TRBD1. With 1 base clipped from V and 5 bases from J, the junction kept 5 bases outside the gene matches. The CDR3 is 14 residues long. Germline assignment: CDR1 SGHDT and CDR2 YYEEEE. The CDR3: CASSLWDRIHEQYF. CDR3 DNA sequence: TGTGCCAGCAGCTTGTGGGACAGGATCCACGAGCAGTACTTC.

The rearrangement links TRBV7-2 to TRBJ2-3; no clear D. The CDR3 runs to 14 residues. V shed 0 bases and J shed 2 bases, with 6 bases lying between them. Germline V lookup: CDR1 SGHTA, CDR2 FQGNSA. CDR3 sequence (DNA): TGTGCCAGCAGCTTAGCGGGGTCCACAGATACGCAGTATTTT. This encodes CASSLAGSTDTQYF.

The chain uses TRBV6-5 and TRBJ2-7, with TRBD1 identical over 9 bases. The CDR3 sequence is 14 residues long. J was trimmed by 2 bases and V by 7 bases; bases with no gene match: 6. Germline CDR1 and CDR2: MNHEY and SVGAGI. In DNA, the CDR3 is TGTGCCAGCAAGAGGGACAGGGAGGCCTACGAGCAGTACTTC. This sequence encodes CASKRDREAYEQYF.

V usage is TRBV2 and J usage is TRBJ2-1; 11 bases line up with TRBD2. The CDR3 has 14 residues. V lost 6 bases, J lost 5 bases, and 3 bases stayed unmatched. The germline V gene has CDR1 SNHLY and CDR2 FYNNEI. CDR3 bases: TGTGCCAGCAGCGTGGGACTAGCGGACAATGAGCAGTTCTTC. Translation: CASSVGLADNEQFF.

V gene TRBV27 combines with J gene TRBJ1-5; D remains unclear. Germline lookup yields CDR1 MNHEY and CDR2 SMNVEV (reference sequence). This CDR3 comprises 14 residues. Trimming took off 2 bases at V and 1 base at J, with 6 bases between the two ends. The CDR3 sequence is CASSLRESNQPQHF. Written as DNA, the CDR3 is TGTGCCAGCAGTTTAAGGGAGAGCAATCAGCCCCAGCATTTT.

This clone was detected a few times. The chain joins TRBV6-6 to TRBJ1-4; D not resolved. Trimming removed 3 bases at V and 7 bases at J, with 12 bases between. Looked up from germline, CDR1 is MNHNY and CDR2 is SVGAGI (reference sequence). The CDR3 is made up of 14 amino acids. For the CDR3, the DNA is TGTGCCAGCAGTTATCCCGAGGGCGGTGAAAAACTGTTTTTT. It is translated as CASSYPEGGEKLFF.

The chain has TRBV7-9 and TRBJ1-5; tentatively, D is TRBD1 (5 bases). Trimming took off 5 bases at V and 11 bases at J, with 22 bases between the two ends. This CDR3 region has 15 residues. Germline CDR1 is SEHNR and CDR2 is FQNEAQ (reference sequence). CDR3 loop: CASSPDQGPYVAQHF. Here the CDR3 DNA reads TGTGCCAGCAGCCCTGATCAGGGTCCCTACGTGGCCCAGCATTTT.

This chain uses TRBV27 with TRBJ1-2; the match to TRBD1 covers 7 bases. The CDR3 sequence is 13 residues long. J was trimmed by 1 base and V by 4 bases; bases with no gene match: 0. Germline CDR1 is MNHEY and CDR2 is SMNVEV (reference sequence). The CDR3 here is CASSWDSNYGYTF. The CDR3 coding sequence is TGTGCCAGCAGTTGGGACAGTAACTATGGCTACACCTTC.

CDR3 in amino acids: CASSQEDRANQPQHF. CDR3 bases: TGCGCCAGCAGCCAAGAGGACAGGGCCAATCAGCCCCAGCATTTT. J is TRBJ1-5 and V is TRBV4-3; 8 positions match TRBD1. CDR3 length equals 15 residues. Germline V gives CDR1 LGHNA, CDR2 YSLEER. With V trimmed by 0 bases and J by 3 bases, 1 base remained unmatched.

The chain carries TRBV11-1 and TRBJ2-7; D is undetermined. V gave up 7 bases and J gave up 6 bases, with 19 bases separating them. The CDR3 totals 14 residues. CDR1 is SGHAT and CDR2 is FQDESV in the germline V gene (reference sequence). Written as DNA, the CDR3 is TGTGCCAGCACCACCCTTCGGGCGTCGGGCGAGCAGTACTTC. Protein: CASTTLRASGEQYF. The full variable domain, with the rest looked up from reference TRBV11-1 and TRBJ2-7, is EAEVAQSPRYKITEKSQAVAFWCDPISGHATLYWYRQILGQGPELLVQFQDESVVDDSQLPKDRFSAERLKGVDSTLKIQPAELGDSAMYLCASTTLRASGEQYFGPGTRLTVT.

The chain carries TRBV28 and TRBJ2-2; unclear D gene. The germline CDR1 and CDR2 sequences are MDHEN and SYDVKM. The CDR3 extends over 12 amino acids. Trimming shortened V by 6 bases and J by 0 bases, and 2 bases separated the two germline ends. CDR3 sequence: CASSSNTGELFF. CDR3 DNA sequence: TGTGCCAGCAGCTCGAACACCGGGGAGCTGTTTTTT. Based on the CDR3 plus reference TRBV28 and TRBJ2-2, the full variable domain is DVKVTQSSRYLVKRTGEKVFLECVQDMDHENMFWYRQDPGLGLRLIYFSYDVKMKEKGDIPEGYSVSREKKERFSLILESASTNQTSMYLCASSSNTGELFFGEGSRLTVL.

This clone was seen only a few times. The rearrangement uses TRBV10-3 and TRBJ2-7; 11 nucleotides match TRBD2. J lost 1 base, V lost 4 bases, and 3 bases had no gene match. Germline CDR1 reads ENHRY; CDR2 reads SYGVKD. CDR3 size: 15 residues. In DNA form, the CDR3 reads TGTGCCATCAGTGCCGGGACTAGCGGATCCTACGAGCAGTACTTC. It is translated as CAISAGTSGSYEQYF.

This sequence joins TRBV18 and TRBJ2-7; 14 bases map to TRBD2. Trimming cost V 3 bases and J 5 bases; bases outside gene matches: 0. CDR1 and CDR2 from the germline V gene are KGHSH and LQKENI. This CDR3 has 14 residues. Written as DNA, the CDR3 is TGTGCCAGCTCACCGGGACTAGCGGGAGACGAGCAGTACTTC. Translating gives CASSPGLAGDEQYF.

The genes are TRBV30 and TRBJ1-3, with a tentative D call TRBD1 (6 bases). The germline V and J ends were trimmed by 0 bases and 6 bases, with 15 bases remaining between them. The CDR3 spans 15 residues. CDR1 GTSNPN and CDR2 SVGIG come from the germline V gene (reference sequence). CDR3 amino acids: CAWSVGGGNENTIYF. The CDR3, as DNA: TGTGCCTGGAGTGTAGGAGGGGGAAACGAAAACACCATATATTTT.

The chain recombines TRBV4-3 with TRBJ1-2; 12 bases map to TRBD1. Trimming took 0 bases from V and 5 from J; bases not matched to a gene: 7. Looked up from germline, CDR1 is LGHNA and CDR2 is YSLEER. This CDR3 is built from 17 residues. Here the CDR3 reads CASSQDRGQGAIYGYTF. The CDR3 DNA reads as TGCGCCAGCAGCCAAGATAGGGGACAGGGGGCCATTTATGGCTACACCTTC.